This passage covers 27 T cell receptor beta chains from one sample sequenced in a study of regulatory T cells in long-lasting Graves disease. Time point indicated: persistent/refractory GD, antithyroid drugs over 5 years with positive TRAb. Construction of the TCR library relied on RNA isolated from PBMCs. Libraries of TCR beta came from iRepertoire HTBI primers plus Arm-PCR of CDR3 regions. TCRdb re-analysed the multiplex PCR reads in MiXCR, keeping a single row per CDR3 protein. This table holds 700,000 or so distinct CDR3 sequences, roughly 30% found once. Sequenced material: peripheral blood mononuclear cells (PBMCs), taken when the disease was refractory, from a patient treated with antithyroid drugs. These receptors were obtained from a female donor with Graves disease.

This clonotype has more than one count but fewer than ten. This chain joins TRBV28 and TRBJ2-2; D possibly corresponds to TRBD1 (6 bases). The ends were cut back, 6 bases at V and 6 bases at J, with 17 bases in the middle. This CDR3 comprises 15 residues. CDR1 and CDR2 from the germline V gene are MDHEN and SYDVKM. The CDR3 DNA reads as TGTGCCAGCAGGAAACAACAGGGACCCTCCGGGGAGCTGTTTTTT. As protein: CASRKQQGPSGELFF.

The rearrangement uses TRBV6-9 and TRBJ1-1; D uncertain. Germline lookup yields CDR1 MNHGY and CDR2 SVAAGI. The CDR3 runs to 15 residues. Trimming took off 3 bases at V and 4 bases at J, with 15 bases between the two ends. The CDR3 is CASSYIQVTSTEAFF. The CDR3 DNA reads TGTGCCAGCAGTTACATCCAGGTGACAAGCACTGAAGCTTTCTTT.

The gene calls are TRBV5-1 and TRBJ2-7; tentatively, D is TRBD1 (5 bases). The CDR3 is 13 residues long. Looked up from germline, CDR1 is SGHRS and CDR2 is YFSETQ. Trimming left V 4 bases short and J 5 bases short, with 13 bases between. The CDR3 sequence: CASSQGPRNEQYF. CDR3 in DNA: TGCGCCAGCAGCCAGGGTCCGAGGAACGAGCAGTACTTC.

In regard to this clonotype: The junction and the germline gene differ at one end; a read error may be behind it. The chain links TRBV27 to TRBJ2-2; possibly TRBD1 or TRBD2 for D (6 bases each). Germline CDR1 MNHEY, CDR2 SMNVEV (reference sequence). The CDR3 totals 14 residues. CDR3 coding DNA: TGTGCCAGCACTGTCGGGGGCCACCGTGGGGAGCTGTCTTTT. This codes for CASTVGGHRGELSF.

This clonotype was counted a few times. The chain couples TRBV20-1 to TRBJ2-7; D possibly corresponds to TRBD1 (6 bases). CDR1 is DFQATT, CDR2 SNEGSKA, per germline (reference sequence). The ends were cut back, 5 bases at V and 2 bases at J, with 13 bases in the middle. The CDR3 loop spans 13 amino acids. The CDR3 DNA reads as TGCAGTGCTCTGGCAGGGGCCGCCTACGAGCAGTACTTC. This translates into CSALAGAAYEQYF.

This clonotype appeared a few times. The chain carries TRBV6-5 and TRBJ1-4; no firm D call. This CDR3 is 14 amino acids long. In germline, CDR1 is MNHEY, CDR2 SVGAGI. Trimming cost V 2 bases and J 5 bases, with 9 bases left between them. The CDR3 DNA is TGTGCCAGCAGTTACAAACAGCAAAATGAAAAACTGTTTTTT. It encodes CASSYKQQNEKLFF.

This clonotype was found a few times. CDR3 amino acids: CASSVAPSGRFAETQYF. In DNA, the CDR3 is TGTGCCAGCAGCGTAGCCCCTAGCGGGAGATTTGCAGAGACCCAGTACTTC. The V call is TRBV9, the J call TRBJ2-5; 10 bases are shared with TRBD2. Germline loops: CDR1 SGDLS, CDR2 YYNGEE. The CDR3 has 17 amino acids. The V and J ends lost 0 bases and 4 bases, in that order; junction bases with no gene match: 9.

This clonotype was seen ten or more times. The gene calls are TRBV12-3 or TRBV12-4 and TRBJ1-4; possibly TRBD1 for D (5 bases). The V and J ends lost 1 base and 4 bases respectively, with 10 bases between them. The CDR3 is 15 residues long. DNA of the CDR3: TGTGCCAGCAGTTTAGGGCAGGGTGGTAATGAAAAACTGTTTTTT. It encodes CASSLGQGGNEKLFF.

The V call is TRBV9, the J call TRBJ2-2; 7 bases fit TRBD1. This CDR3 spans 15 amino acids. Germline V gene data show CDR1 as SGDLS and CDR2 as YYNGEE. With 1 base clipped from V and 7 bases from J, the junction kept 7 bases outside the gene matches. CDR3 amino acids: CASSVLMQGDGELFF. The CDR3 nucleotides are TGTGCCAGCAGCGTATTGATGCAGGGGGACGGGGAGCTGTTTTTT. Based on the CDR3 plus reference TRBV9 and TRBJ2-2, the full variable domain is DSGVTQTPKHLITATGQRVTLRCSPRSGDLSVYWYQQSLDQGLQFLIQYYNGEERAKGNILERFSAQQFPDLHSELNLSSLELGDSALYFCASSVLMQGDGELFFGEGSRLTVL.

A few counts support this clonotype. This chain uses TRBV6-1 with TRBJ2-7, with D perhaps TRBD2 (5 bases). The CDR3 totals 12 residues. CDR1 is MNHNS and CDR2 is SASEGT in the germline V gene. V lost 6 bases and J 7 bases, leaving 13 bases between the germline ends. The CDR3 DNA sequence: TGTGCCAGCAGCCCCAATCCGGGAGAGCAGTACTTC. Translation gives CASSPNPGEQYF.

This sequence joins TRBV25-1 and TRBJ1-5, with 10 bases that match TRBD1. CDR3 size: 15 residues. Germline CDR1 is MGHDK and CDR2 is SYGVNS. With V trimmed by 6 bases and J by 2 bases, 4 bases remained unmatched. The CDR3, as DNA: TGTGCCAGCAGAGGGGACAGGGGAGGCAATCAGCCCCAGCATTTT. This encodes CASRGDRGGNQPQHF. Full variable domain (rest looked up from reference TRBV25-1 and TRBJ1-5): EADIYQTPRYLVIGTGKKITLECSQTMGHDKMYWYQQDPGMELHLIHYSYGVNSTEKGDLSSESTVSRIRTEHFPLTLESARPSHTSQYLCASRGDRGGNQPQHFGDGTRLSIL.

V gene TRBV29-1 combines with J gene TRBJ1-2; 7 nucleotides agree with TRBD1. Germline CDR1 is SQVTM and CDR2 is ANQGSEA. V lost 4 bases to trimming and J lost 8 bases; unmatched junction nucleotides: 7. This CDR3 has 12 residues. CDR3 DNA: TGCAGCGTTGGGACAGGCCTCGTGGGCTACACCTTC. Translating it yields CSVGTGLVGYTF.

This clonotype appeared many times. The chain links TRBV2 to TRBJ1-4, with a tentative D call TRBD1 (5 bases). This CDR3 is built from 12 residues. The V end was cut by 6 bases, the J end by 8 bases, with 10 bases between. Germline V gene sequence: CDR1 SNHLY, CDR2 FYNNEI. The CDR3 region has the DNA TGTGCCAGCAGCGCGGCAGGGGAAAAACTGTTTTTT. Translating it yields CASSAAGEKLFF.

The rearrangement joins TRBV7-6 to TRBJ1-3; D may be TRBD1 (5 bases). Germline CDR1 is SGHVS and CDR2 is FNYEAQ. V dropped 1 base and J dropped 0 bases, with 10 bases sitting between them. The CDR3 spans 16 residues. The CDR3 is CASSLDQGFSGNTIYF. The CDR3 bases are TGTGCCAGCAGCTTAGATCAGGGTTTCTCTGGAAACACCATATATTTT.

The CDR3 is CASSSTGWGAGNTIYF. CDR3 in DNA: TGTGCCAGCAGTTCAACCGGTTGGGGGGCTGGAAACACCATATATTTT. This chain links TRBV28 with TRBJ1-3; D perhaps matches TRBD1 (5 bases). CDR3 size: 16 residues. Trimming stripped 4 bases from V and 2 bases from J, with 15 bases between. CDR1 and CDR2 from the germline V gene are MDHEN and SYDVKM.

This clonotype was detected many times. The genes are TRBV9 and TRBJ2-7, with TRBD2 identical over 7 bases. The germline CDR1 and CDR2 sequences are SGDLS and YYNGEE. The V and J ends lost 0 bases and 0 bases, in that order; junction bases with no gene match: 0. This CDR3 region has 14 residues. CDR3: CASSVGGSSYEQYF. CDR3 in DNA: TGTGCCAGCAGCGTAGGCGGGAGCTCCTACGAGCAGTACTTC.

This clonotype was detected ten times or more. This rearrangement joins TRBV12-3 or TRBV12-4 to TRBJ1-2; TRBD1 matches at 7 bases. The CDR3 is made up of 17 amino acids. Unmatched junction bases numbered 14, after V lost 6 bases and J lost 1 base. The CDR3 DNA reads as TGTGCCAGCAGCCCCTTTTTTACAGGGGTCCATAACTATGGCTACACCTTC. This sequence encodes CASSPFFTGVHNYGYTF.

The CDR3 reads CASRQSGANYGYTF. CDR3 coding DNA: TGTGCCAGCAGACAAAGTGGGGCAAACTATGGCTACACCTTC. This chain uses TRBV6-1 with TRBJ1-2, with D possibly being TRBD1 (5 bases). The germline CDR1 and CDR2 sequences are MNHNS and SASEGT. The CDR3 has 14 residues. Trimming took 6 bases from V and 2 from J, leaving 13 bases between them.

This clonotype was observed a handful of times. V gene TRBV3-1 combines with J gene TRBJ1-1; the match to TRBD1 covers 8 bases. After removal of 7 bases from V and 4 bases from J, the junction contained 5 bases not matched to a gene. The CDR3 runs 13 residues. Per germline, CDR1 LGHDT and CDR2 YNNKEL (reference sequence). CDR3 sequence (DNA): TGTGCCAGCACCCAGGGGGCGATCACTGAAGCTTTCTTT. Protein: CASTQGAITEAFF.

This clonotype occurred a few times. The chain uses TRBV5-1 and TRBJ1-5, with no clear D. The CDR3 contains 14 residues. V lost 2 bases, J lost 5 bases, and 11 bases lay in between. Germline V gene sequence: CDR1 SGHRS, CDR2 YFSETQ. DNA for the CDR3: TGCGCCAGCAGCTTAGACTCCGTGTATCAGCCCCAGCATTTT. It translates to CASSLDSVYQPQHF.

The V gene is TRBV19, the J gene TRBJ1-1; 11 bases line up with TRBD1. The CDR3 is made up of 15 amino acids. The V and J ends lost 8 bases and 4 bases, in that order; junction bases with no gene match: 9. Germline assignment: CDR1 LNHDA and CDR2 SQIVND (reference sequence). This CDR3 is CASRRTGGNSTEAFF. The CDR3 nucleotides are TGTGCCAGTCGTAGGACAGGGGGCAACAGCACTGAAGCTTTCTTT.

This clonotype turned up a few times. The chain joins TRBV2 to TRBJ1-1; 12 bases map to TRBD1. CDR3 length: 16 amino acids. Germline CDR1 is SNHLY and CDR2 is FYNNEI. The V segment lost 7 bases and the J segment 4 bases; nucleotides outside the gene matches: 10. The CDR3 spells CASKYGTGGAGTEAFF. CDR3 nucleotides: TGTGCCAGCAAATACGGGACAGGGGGCGCGGGCACTGAAGCTTTCTTT. Full variable domain (outside the CDR3, taken from reference TRBV2 and TRBJ1-1): EPEVTQTPSHQVTQMGQEVILRCVPISNHLYFYWYRQILGQKVEFLVSFYNNEISEKSEIFDDQFSVERPDGSNFTLKIRSTKLEDSAMYFCASKYGTGGAGTEAFFGQGTRLTVV.

CDR3 coding DNA: TGTGCCAGCAGTGAGGACCTCTACAATGAGCAGTTCTTC. It is translated as CASSEDLYNEQFF. The rearrangement joins TRBV2 to TRBJ2-1; D is uncertain. This CDR3 region has 13 residues. Per germline, CDR1 SNHLY and CDR2 FYNNEI. V shed 3 bases and J shed 3 bases, with 6 bases lying between them.

Remarks on this clonotype: A much larger clone differs from this one at a single base, so this may be a read error. J is TRBJ2-2 and V is TRBV28; 8 nucleotides align to TRBD1. Germline V CDR1 and CDR2: MDHEN, SYDVKM. This CDR3 has 15 amino acids. The CDR3 region has the DNA TGTGTCAGCAGTCTTTGGGACAGGTTGAACGGGGAGCTGTTTTTT. Protein sequence: CVSSLWDRLNGELFF.

This clonotype was observed a few times. The rearrangement joins TRBV29-1 to TRBJ1-2, with a tentative D call TRBD1 (5 bases). V was trimmed by 7 bases and J by 5 bases, leaving 23 bases between them. The CDR3 sequence is 15 residues long. In germline, CDR1 is SQVTM, CDR2 ANQGSEA. The CDR3 nucleotides are TGCAGCGCCGATGGGGGGAGACAGCGGGATTATGGCTACACCTTC. This gives the protein CSADGGRQRDYGYTF.

The rearrangement uses TRBV3-1 and TRBJ2-7; D is uncertain. Trimming left V 0 bases short and J 0 bases short, with 12 bases between. This CDR3 contains 16 residues. Germline CDR1 is LGHDT and CDR2 is YNNKEL (reference sequence). The CDR3 DNA reads TGTGCCAGCAGCCAAGAGGTGGGAAAGCCCTCCTACGAGCAGTACTTC. It yields the protein CASSQEVGKPSYEQYF.

The chain has TRBV15 and TRBJ2-5; D is unresolved. There are 12 residues in the CDR3. Germline CDR1 LNHNV, CDR2 YYDKDF (reference sequence). Trimming took off 1 base at V and 7 bases at J, with 7 bases between the two ends. The DNA of the CDR3 is TGTGCCACCAGCAGAGCTCCCAGGACCCAGTACTTC. This sequence encodes CATSRAPRTQYF.